This is a list of T cell receptor beta chains from one sample in a study of T cells after yellow fever vaccination. TCRdb analysed the 5' RACE reads with MiXCR anew, one entry per CDR3 protein. The table records roughly 250,000 distinct CDR3 sequences, roughly 13% of them present only once. This specimen was CD4+ T cells sorted from PBMCs, taken 45 days after the yellow fever booster vaccination. These receptors were taken from a man aged 25-45 years who received the YFV17D yellow fever vaccine. Both conserved end residues are part of each CDR3. A D gene is named only where the DNA matches it firmly. A clone size is listed for some rows: how often the clone was seen (once, few, many), or a class if it is expanded.

TRBJ1-2	NA	15	TRBV6-5	TRBD1	CASSSLQGRDYGYTF	TGTGCCAGCAGTTCCTTACAGGGGAGGGACTATGGCTACACCTTC
TRBJ1-1	few	14	TRBV28	NA	CASSIQGFHTEAFF	TGTGCCAGCAGCATACAGGGTTTTCACACTGAAGCTTTCTTT
TRBJ2-1	NA	14	TRBV10-2	NA	CASSEQGGHNEKFF	TGCGCCAGCAGTGAGCAGGGGGGGCACAATGAGAAGTTCTTC
TRBJ1-1	few	12	TRBV20-1	NA	CSVDAREAEAFF	TGCAGCGTCGATGCGCGGGAGGCTGAAGCTTTCTTT
TRBJ2-7	NA	15	TRBV5-1	TRBD1	CASSLNWDSPYEQYF	TGCGCCAGCAGCTTGAATTGGGACAGCCCCTACGAGCAGTACTTC
TRBJ1-5	NA	15	TRBV6-2/TRBV6-3	NA	CASSYSGGVGQPQHF	TGTGCCAGCAGTTACTCAGGAGGGGTAGGTCAGCCCCAGCATTTT
TRBJ2-1	few	12	TRBV7-3	NA	CASSLQNNEQFF	TGTGCCAGCAGCCTACAAAACAATGAGCAGTTCTTC
TRBJ2-5	NA	15	TRBV14	NA	CASSRAGYLQETQYF	TGTGCCAGCAGCCGGGCAGGGTACTTACAAGAGACCCAGTACTTC
TRBJ2-1	NA	15	TRBV18	NA	CASSLTDSSYNEQFF	TGTGCCAGCTCATTGACGGATAGCTCCTACAATGAGCAGTTCTTC
TRBJ2-7	NA	15	TRBV7-2	NA	CASSSSGRTSWEQYF	TGTGCCAGCAGCTCCTCCGGCCGTACCTCATGGGAGCAGTACTTC
TRBJ2-2	NA	13	TRBV29-1	NA	CSVAGGITGELFF	TGCAGCGTTGCTGGTGGGATCACCGGGGAGCTGTTTTTT
TRBJ2-2	NA	14	TRBV5-1	TRBD1	CASYPTGGTGELFF	TGCGCCAGCTACCCTACAGGGGGCACCGGGGAGCTGTTTTTT
TRBJ2-7	NA	15	TRBV7-2	NA	CASSLEGHGAYEQYF	TGTGCCAGCAGCTTAGAAGGGCATGGTGCCTACGAGCAGTACTTC
TRBJ2-1	NA	17	TRBV10-3	TRBD1	CAISDPRDRLGNNEQFF	TGTGCCATCAGTGACCCTAGGGACAGGTTAGGGAACAATGAGCAGTTCTTC
TRBJ1-5	few	14	TRBV6-5	NA	CASSSQSTAQPQHF	TGTGCCAGCAGTTCGCAGAGTACCGCTCAGCCCCAGCATTTT